This TCR beta chain was captured by sequencing in a study of T cells in localized non-small cell lung cancer. Study-level points and caveats: There was higher T cell clonality in uninvolved adjacent lung than in tumor, and it was highest there. There was an association of higher blood T cell density with longer overall survival. Turning up in adjacent lung were a median approximately 60 of the top 100 tumor clones.

About this clone itself: The antigen is not known.

Repertoires were generated with immunoSEQ multiplex PCR, while TCRdb's copy carries only in-frame clones and drops some. The sample includes fewer than 25,000 clones, 75% to 95% of them seen just once. CDR1 is MNHEY and CDR2 is SMNVEV in the germline V gene (reference sequence). Trimming removed 10 bases at V and 0 bases at J, with 15 bases between. CDR3 size: 15 residues. This sample comprised peripheral blood, obtained before any cancer treatment. The chain joins TRBV27 to TRBJ2-2; maybe TRBD2 (5 bases). This TCR derives from a male donor aged 60 or older with stage I squamous cell lung carcinoma. As DNA, the CDR3 is TGTGCCACCTCAGCGGACGGCTCGAACACCGGGGAGCTGTTTTTT. It specifies CATSADGSNTGELFF.